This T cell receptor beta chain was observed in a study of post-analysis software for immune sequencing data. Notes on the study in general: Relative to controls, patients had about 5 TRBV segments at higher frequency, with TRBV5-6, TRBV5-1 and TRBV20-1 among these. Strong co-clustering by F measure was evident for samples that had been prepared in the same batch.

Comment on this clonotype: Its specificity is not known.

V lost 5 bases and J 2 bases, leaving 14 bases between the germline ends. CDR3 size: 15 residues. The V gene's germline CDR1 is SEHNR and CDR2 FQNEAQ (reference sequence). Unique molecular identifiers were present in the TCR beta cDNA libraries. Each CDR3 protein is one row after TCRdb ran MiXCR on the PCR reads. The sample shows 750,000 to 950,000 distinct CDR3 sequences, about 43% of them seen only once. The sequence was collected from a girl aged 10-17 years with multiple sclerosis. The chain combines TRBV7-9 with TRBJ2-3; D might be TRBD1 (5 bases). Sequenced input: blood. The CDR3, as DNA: TGTGCCAGCAGCCCCCAGACAGCTACCACAGATACGCAGTATTTT. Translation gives CASSPQTATTDTQYF. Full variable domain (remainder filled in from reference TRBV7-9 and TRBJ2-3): DTGVSQNPRHKITKRGQNVTFRCDPISEHNRLYWYRQTLGQGPEFLTYFQNEAQLEKSRLLSDRFSAERPKGSFSTLEIQRTEQGDSAMYLCASSPQTATTDTQYFGPGTRLTVL.